These T cell receptor beta chains were read from a single sample in a study of T-cell memory formation after mild COVID-19. TCRdb re-derived calls from the 5' RACE reads in MiXCR, one entry per CDR3 protein. In the table there are some 490,000 distinct CDR3 sequences, 15% to 20% of which are singletons. The sequenced material came from PBMCs or a T cell subset sorted from them (not recorded which). Receptors originate from an adult woman who had mild COVID-19 (a few samples of this study predate the infection). Cell type and time point are not known. Each CDR3 is given with its conserved first and last residue. The D gene is left open where the match is weak. Where a row states a size, it is once, few, many or the class of an expanded clone; other rows omit it.

TRBJ2-3 TRBD1 - TRBV7-2 TGTGCCAGCAGCTTAGGGGGGACAGGGGCCAATACGCAGTATTTT CASSLGGTGANTQYF
TRBJ2-7 - - TRBV6-2/TRBV6-3 TGTGCCACACCAGGACAGTCCGAAACCTACGAGCAGTACTTC CATPGQSETYEQYF
TRBJ2-7 - - TRBV6-6 TGTGCCAGCAGGGAGGGCGGTCGGGTCTACGAGCAGTACTTC CASREGGRVYEQYF
TRBJ1-5 - - TRBV6-5 TGTGCCAGCAGCCCCGGCGGGGGGATTGGTCAGCCCCAGCATTTT CASSPGGGIGQPQHF
TRBJ1-4 - - TRBV5-1 TGCGCCAGCAGCTCGGATAGGGGGTTGGGTGAAAAACTGTTTTTT CASSSDRGLGEKLFF
TRBJ1-2 TRBD1 - TRBV4-1 TGCGCCAGCAGCCAAGAGGGGACAGGGGCCCTCTATGGCTACACCTTC CASSQEGTGALYGYTF
TRBJ1-5 - - TRBV6-5 TGTGCCAGCAGTTACAATTCGGGTAGCAATCAGCCCCAGCATTTT CASSYNSGSNQPQHF
TRBJ2-1 TRBD2 once TRBV7-9 TGTGCCAGCAGCCCGCTAGCGGGAGGATTCTACAATGAGCAGTTCTTC CASSPLAGGFYNEQFF
TRBJ2-7 - - TRBV15 TGTGCCACCAGCAGAGATTCTGACGAGCAGTACTTC CATSRDSDEQYF
TRBJ2-3 - - TRBV7-2 TGTGCCAGCAAAGCGACGTTGAGCACAGATACGCAGTATTTT CASKATLSTDTQYF
TRBJ2-5 - few TRBV7-7 TGTGCTAGCAGCCCCACCCGGGACTGGGGAGAGACCCAGTACTTC CASSPTRDWGETQYF
TRBJ2-5 TRBD2 many TRBV5-1 TGCGCCAGCAGCTTGGAACGGGGGGGCAGAGAGACCCAGTACTTC CASSLERGGRETQYF
TRBJ1-1 - - TRBV7-2 TGTGCCAGCAGCTCATCCGGACAGAGGAACACTGAAGCTTTCTTT CASSSSGQRNTEAFF
TRBJ2-7 - many TRBV20-1 TGCAGTGCTAGAGGTCGTATCAGGGTAGACGAGCAGTACTTC CSARGRIRVDEQYF
TRBJ2-1 TRBD1 - TRBV27 TGTGCCAGCAGGGGACAGGGGATCTACAATGAGCAGTTCTTC CASRGQGIYNEQFF
TRBJ2-1 - - TRBV7-6 TGTGCCAGCAGCTCGGCGAGGATGAGCTCCTACAATGAGCAGTTCTTC CASSSARMSSYNEQFF
TRBJ2-3 - few TRBV5-1 TGCGCCAGCAGCTTGCGGTACGCAGATACGCAGTATTTT CASSLRYADTQYF
TRBJ1-2 - - TRBV7-2 TGTGCCAGCACCAAAGTGTATGGCTACACCTTC CASTKVYGYTF
TRBJ2-1 TRBD1 - TRBV29-1 TGCAGCGTTGACGGGCAGGGGGTGAATGAGCAGTTCTTC CSVDGQGVNEQFF
TRBJ1-5 - few TRBV12-3/TRBV12-4 TGTGCCAGCATTAGGGGGTCGGGCAATCAGCCCCAGCATTTT CASIRGSGNQPQHF
TRBJ1-5 - few TRBV10-1 TGCGCCAACAAAGACAGATCGGAGCCCCAGCATTTT CANKDRSEPQHF
TRBJ1-5 - - TRBV6-5 TGTGCCAGCAGTTACTCAGGGTTGAGGGATCAGCCCCAGCATTTT CASSYSGLRDQPQHF
TRBJ2-7 - - TRBV12-3/TRBV12-4 TGTGCCAGCAGTCAGCCCATTGGGGAGGAGATCTCCTACGAGCAGTACTTC CASSQPIGEEISYEQYF
TRBJ2-3 - few TRBV27 TGTGCCAGCAGTTTCCGGGGGAGAGGAGATACGCAGTATTTT CASSFRGRGDTQYF
TRBJ2-3 TRBD2 - TRBV7-9 TGTGCCAGCAGTCCAACTAGCGGGAGAGCAGATACGCAGTATTTT CASSPTSGRADTQYF
TRBJ2-4 TRBD1 few TRBV15 TGTGCCACCAGCAGAGCCGGGACAGGGGACATTCAGTACTTC CATSRAGTGDIQYF
TRBJ1-1 - - TRBV4-1 TGCGCCAGCAGCCAGCCCGGGACGGTCATTGCTGAAGCTTTCTTT CASSQPGTVIAEAFF
TRBJ2-7 - few TRBV30 TGTGCCTGGAGAGGACACTACGAGCAGTACTTC CAWRGHYEQYF
TRBJ1-1 - few TRBV20-1 TGCAGTGCTAGAGATAAGACAAGAGCAATGAACACTGAAGCTTTCTTT CSARDKTRAMNTEAFF
TRBJ2-7 - few TRBV7-2 TGTGCCAGCAGCTTAGGTTTGGAGTTGTACGAGCAGTACTTC CASSLGLELYEQYF
TRBJ2-1 - - TRBV7-6 TGTGCCAGCAGCTTAGCGCCAGTGGTCGGAACCCCTCTCTACAATGAGCAGTTCTTC CASSLAPVVGTPLYNEQFF
TRBJ1-2 TRBD1 few TRBV5-1 TGCGCCAGCAGCCCAGCCGGGACAGGGAAAGGCTACACCTTC CASSPAGTGKGYTF
TRBJ2-5 - few TRBV11-2 TGTGCCAGCAGCCCCCTACCACCCGGGCTAGGAGGAGAGACCCAGTACTTC CASSPLPPGLGGETQYF
TRBJ2-1 TRBD1 few TRBV24-1 TGTGCCACCAACGCCGGGACAGGGTACAATGAGCAGTTCTTC CATNAGTGYNEQFF
TRBJ1-1 - few TRBV5-6 TGTGCCAGCAGCTTTGTCGATAACACTGAAGCTTTCTTT CASSFVDNTEAFF
TRBJ2-3 - many TRBV4-3 TGCGCCAGCAGCCAAGAGGGACATTCCACAGATACGCAGTATTTT CASSQEGHSTDTQYF
TRBJ2-5 - - TRBV7-6 TGTGCCAGCAGCTCACCCTCAGGGGCACGACAAGAGACCCAGTACTTC CASSSPSGARQETQYF
TRBJ2-5 - few TRBV7-3 TGTGCCAGCAGCTTAAGTAACAGAGAGACCCAGTACTTC CASSLSNRETQYF
TRBJ2-1 TRBD2 - TRBV7-9 TGTGCCAGCAGCTTTAGCGGGGGGGCGGATGAGCAGTTCTTC CASSFSGGADEQFF
TRBJ2-7 - - TRBV24-1 TGTGCCACCAGTGGACAGAACTCCTACGAGCAGTACTTC CATSGQNSYEQYF
TRBJ2-1 - many TRBV11-2 TGTGCCAGCAGCTTATTCCCCGGGAGCTACAATGAGCAGTTCTTC CASSLFPGSYNEQFF
TRBJ2-7 - - TRBV12-3/TRBV12-4 TGTGCCAGCAGTTTAGACATCTCCTACGAGCAGTACTTC CASSLDISYEQYF
TRBJ2-2 - few TRBV7-9 TGTGCCAGCAGCTTCCCGCCGGGACAGAACACCGGGGAGCTGTTTTTT CASSFPPGQNTGELFF
TRBJ1-1 - few TRBV29-1 TGCAGCGCAACCACAGGCGCCACTGAAGCTTTCTTT CSATTGATEAFF
TRBJ1-5 - - TRBV10-3 TGTGCCATCAGTGAGTTGGGGCCAGGGACCGATCAGCCCCAGCATTTT CAISELGPGTDQPQHF
TRBJ2-1 - - TRBV12-3/TRBV12-4 TGTGCCAGCGCTGAGGTTCCCCTTCACCTAAACAATGAGCAGTTCTTC CASAEVPLHLNNEQFF
TRBJ2-6 - many TRBV29-1 TGCAGCGTTGCGGTCTCTGGGGCCAACGTCCTGACTTTC CSVAVSGANVLTF
TRBJ2-1 TRBD2 many TRBV20-1 TGCAGTGCTAGTAACGCGGGGGGGCCAGGGTACAATGAGCAGTTCTTC CSASNAGGPGYNEQFF
TRBJ1-1 TRBD1 - TRBV6-2/TRBV6-3 TGTGCCAGCAGTCGGACAGGGAGGGAGGAAGCTTTCTTT CASSRTGREEAFF
TRBJ2-7 TRBD1 few TRBV7-2 TGTGCCAGCAGCCGCATCACCGGGACAGGCTACGAGCAGTACTTC CASSRITGTGYEQYF
TRBJ2-1 - few TRBV5-1 TGCGCCAGCAGCACCCGGGGGCCGAACAATGAGCAGTTCTTC CASSTRGPNNEQFF
TRBJ2-1 - few TRBV27 TGTGCCAGCAGTTTGGGATCACTAGCAGCAGAGCAGTTCTTC CASSLGSLAAEQFF
TRBJ2-6 - - TRBV4-1 TGCGCCAGCAGCCAAGGGGACCTCTCTGGGGCCAACGTCCTGACTTTC CASSQGDLSGANVLTF
TRBJ2-7 - few TRBV20-1 TGCAGTGCTAGTAGGACCCAGGCGGACTACGAGCAGTACTTC CSASRTQADYEQYF
TRBJ2-7 TRBD1 - TRBV6-5 TGTGCCAGCAGTTACTCAGAACAGGGGTGGAAAAACGAGCAGTACTTC CASSYSEQGWKNEQYF